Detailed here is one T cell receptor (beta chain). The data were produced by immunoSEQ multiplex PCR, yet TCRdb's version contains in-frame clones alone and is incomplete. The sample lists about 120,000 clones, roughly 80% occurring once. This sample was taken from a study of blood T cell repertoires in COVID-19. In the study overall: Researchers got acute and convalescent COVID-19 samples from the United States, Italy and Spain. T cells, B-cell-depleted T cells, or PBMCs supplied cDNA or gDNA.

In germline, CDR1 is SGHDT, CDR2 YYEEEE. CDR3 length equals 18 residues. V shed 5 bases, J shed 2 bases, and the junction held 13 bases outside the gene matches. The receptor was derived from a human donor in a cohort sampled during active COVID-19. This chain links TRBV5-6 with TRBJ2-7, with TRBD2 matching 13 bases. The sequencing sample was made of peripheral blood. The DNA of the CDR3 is TGTGCCAGCAGACTGACTAGCGGGGGGTCGAGAAATACCTACGAGCAGTACTTC. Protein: CASRLTSGGSRNTYEQYF.